These 24 T cell receptor beta chains originate from one sample sequenced in a study of blood T cells in healthy people across ages. Primers used in a second PCR of roughly 6 to 12 cycles were a sample-barcoded 5' primer and a J-beta primer mix. From the 5' RACE reads, TCRdb called clonotypes with MiXCR, one entry per CDR3 protein. The repertoire has 1,800,000 or so distinct CDR3 sequences, roughly two fifths of them found once; the top ten carry roughly 23%. Sequencing input: blood. Receptors were obtained from a human donor in good health.

The gene calls are TRBV24-1 and TRBJ1-1, with no clear D. The CDR3 length is 13 residues. Trimming shortened V by 0 bases and J by 6 bases, and 7 bases separated the two germline ends. CDR1 is KGHDR, CDR2 SFDVKD, per germline. The CDR3 spells CATSDLDFSEAFF. In DNA, the CDR3 is TGTGCCACCAGTGATTTGGATTTCTCTGAAGCTTTCTTT.

The chain links TRBV5-5 to TRBJ2-7, with D perhaps being TRBD1 or TRBD2 (5 bases each). CDR1 and CDR2 (germline): SGHKS, YYEKEE (reference sequence). V was trimmed by 7 bases and J by 5 bases, leaving 13 bases between them. The CDR3 has 12 amino acids. The chain's CDR3 is CASRRDDHEQYF. CDR3 in DNA: TGTGCCAGCCGCAGGGACGACCACGAGCAGTACTTC.

The chain joins TRBV7-9 to TRBJ1-2; D gene uncertain. The germline gives CDR1 SEHNR, CDR2 FQNEAQ (reference sequence). The CDR3 runs to 14 residues. Trimming stripped 1 base from V and 8 bases from J, with 14 bases between. CDR3 coding DNA: TGTGCCAGCAGCTTAGGTCCGGAGATGGCGGGCTACACCTTC. Encoded protein: CASSLGPEMAGYTF.

This clonotype has more than one count but fewer than ten. This rearrangement joins TRBV7-9 to TRBJ2-1; TRBD2 matches at 13 bases. V gave up 5 bases and J gave up 3 bases; unmatched junction bases: 13. CDR3 length: 19 residues. Germline lookup yields CDR1 SEHNR and CDR2 FQNEAQ (reference sequence). The CDR3 DNA follows: TGTGCCAGCAGCACGACTAGCGGGGGGTCGATTGGTGGCTACAATGAGCAGTTCTTC. Amino acid sequence: CASSTTSGGSIGGYNEQFF.

V gene TRBV20-1 combines with J gene TRBJ2-5; TRBD1 agrees at 7 bases. V dropped 0 bases and J dropped 4; count of bases not matched to a gene: 5. The CDR3 sequence is 14 residues long. Germline CDR1 and CDR2: DFQATT and SNEGSKA (reference sequence). Here the CDR3 DNA reads TGCAGTGCTAGAGATACAGGGGCTTTAGAGACCCAGTACTTC. Amino acid sequence: CSARDTGALETQYF.

The J gene is TRBJ2-7, the V gene TRBV2; a possible D gene is TRBD2 (6 bases). Germline-derived CDR1 and CDR2 are SNHLY and FYNNEI. This CDR3 has 15 residues. V lost 2 bases and J 0 bases, leaving 11 bases between the germline ends. CDR3 sequence (DNA): TGTGCCAGCAGTGAACCGGACGGGAGCTCCTACGAGCAGTACTTC. It yields the protein CASSEPDGSSYEQYF.

The chain uses TRBV11-2 and TRBJ2-3, with unresolved D. CDR1 is SGHAT and CDR2 is FQNNGV in the germline V gene. The CDR3 consists of 14 residues. V dropped 8 bases and J dropped 5 bases, with 17 bases sitting between them. The CDR3 sequence is CASASPLTGDTQYF. The CDR3, as DNA: TGTGCCAGCGCTTCACCTTTAACCGGAGATACGCAGTATTTT. The complete variable domain, with remaining parts taken from reference TRBV11-2 and TRBJ2-3, reads EAGVAQSPRYKIIEKRQSVAFWCNPISGHATLYWYQQILGQGPKLLIQFQNNGVVDDSQLPKDRFSAERLKGVDSTLKIQPAKLEDSAVYLCASASPLTGDTQYFGPGTRLTVL.

The chain joins TRBV28 to TRBJ2-7; D remains ambiguous. The CDR3 length is 10 residues. V was clipped by 8 bases and J by 6 bases, with 8 bases between them. CDR1 is MDHEN, CDR2 SYDVKM, per germline. This chain's CDR3 is CASSRSEQYF. CDR3 bases: TGTGCCAGCTCCCGAAGCGAGCAGTACTTC. The entire variable domain, with the rest obtained from reference TRBV28 and TRBJ2-7, is as follows: DVKVTQSSRYLVKRTGEKVFLECVQDMDHENMFWYRQDPGLGLRLIYFSYDVKMKEKGDIPEGYSVSREKKERFSLILESASTNQTSMYLCASSRSEQYFGPGTRLTVT.

The chain has TRBV6-1 and TRBJ2-3, with D tentatively TRBD1 (5 bases). The CDR3 consists of 13 residues. Germline loops: CDR1 MNHNS, CDR2 SASEGT. Trimming cost V 11 bases and J 3 bases, with 15 bases left between them. CDR3 protein: CAGLRQLTDTQYF. The CDR3 DNA follows: TGTGCCGGCCTACGACAGCTTACAGATACGCAGTATTTT.

The V gene is TRBV12-3 or TRBV12-4, the J gene TRBJ1-5; unclear D gene. V was shortened by 3 bases and J by 6 bases, with 9 bases between the two germline ends. The CDR3 has 13 residues. CDR3: CASSLVPGQPQHF. DNA for the CDR3: TGTGCCAGCAGTTTGGTTCCGGGTCAGCCCCAGCATTTT.

In DNA form, the CDR3 reads TGTGCCAGCAGTTTTTTCGGAGACCGGGTTGGTAGAAATGAGCAGTTCTTC. Translated, it gives CASSFFGDRVGRNEQFF. The J gene is TRBJ2-1, the V gene TRBV12-3 or TRBV12-4; D remains unclear. CDR3 length equals 17 residues. Between the trimmed V and J ends, which lost 3 bases and 7 bases, there was a span of 22 bases.

V usage is TRBV4-1 and J usage is TRBJ1-5, with 7 bases lining up with TRBD1. Germline V lookup: CDR1 MGHRA, CDR2 YSYEKL. The CDR3 spans 14 residues. J lost 7 bases, V lost 3 bases, and 6 bases had no gene match. The CDR3 DNA is TGCGCCAGCAGCCATCCTACAGGGGAGCAGCCCCAGCATTTT. It encodes CASSHPTGEQPQHF.

This clonotype was detected many times. This sequence joins TRBV7-2 and TRBJ2-7; 8 bases fit TRBD2. This CDR3 spans 12 amino acids. The germline V gene has CDR1 SGHTA and CDR2 FQGNSA. V shed 5 bases and J 6 bases; nucleotides not matched to a gene: 3. The CDR3 is CASSNREGEQYF. CDR3 coding DNA: TGTGCCAGCAGCAACCGGGAGGGCGAGCAGTACTTC.

Remarks on this clonotype: The junction does not match germline at one end; this may be a read error. The V gene is TRBV7-2, the J gene TRBJ2-5; maybe TRBD2 (5 bases). CDR3 length equals 16 residues. The germline V gene has CDR1 SGHTA and CDR2 FQGNSA. The CDR3 bases are TGTGCCAGCCGCTTAATGGCAGGAAGGGAGCAAGAGACCCAGTACTTC. Translation: CASRLMAGREQETQYF.

V usage is TRBV9 and J usage is TRBJ2-1; D is unresolved. CDR3 length: 15 residues. Germline V gene data show CDR1 as SGDLS and CDR2 as YYNGEE. Trimming stripped 0 bases from V and 8 bases from J, with 15 bases between. The CDR3 nucleotides are TGTGCCAGCAGCGTAGATGTAGGGTTTGGTGATGAGCAGTTCTTC. Protein product: CASSVDVGFGDEQFF. Using reference TRBV9 and TRBJ2-1 for the parts outside the CDR3, the full variable domain is DSGVTQTPKHLITATGQRVTLRCSPRSGDLSVYWYQQSLDQGLQFLIQYYNGEERAKGNILERFSAQQFPDLHSELNLSSLELGDSALYFCASSVDVGFGDEQFFGPGTRLTVL.

This clonotype has more than one count but fewer than ten. The chain carries TRBV5-1 and TRBJ1-2; unclear D gene. In germline, CDR1 is SGHRS, CDR2 YFSETQ. The CDR3 spans 13 residues. With 4 bases removed from V and 7 bases from J, the gap between germline ends came to 14 bases. The CDR3 here is CASSPTPNSGYTF. The CDR3 DNA follows: TGCGCCAGCAGCCCCACCCCAAACAGTGGCTACACCTTC.

This clonotype has only a few counts. V usage is TRBV29-1 and J usage is TRBJ2-7; D unresolved. CDR3 length: 12 amino acids. V was trimmed by 4 bases and J by 7 bases, leaving 14 bases between them. CDR1 and CDR2 (germline): SQVTM, ANQGSEA. The CDR3 nucleotides read TGCAGCGTTGCCCCGCGTTTAGGAGAGCAGTACTTC. It specifies CSVAPRLGEQYF.

This clonotype was detected many times. The V call is TRBV7-9, the J call TRBJ2-3; no reliable D call. The V end was cut by 8 bases, the J end by 3 bases, with 6 bases between. Germline assignment: CDR1 SEHNR and CDR2 FQNEAQ (reference sequence). The CDR3 runs to 11 residues. CDR3 protein: CASRETDTQYF. CDR3 sequence (DNA): TGTGCCAGCCGCGAGACAGATACGCAGTATTTT. The full variable domain, rest sourced from reference TRBV7-9 and TRBJ2-3, is DTGVSQNPRHKITKRGQNVTFRCDPISEHNRLYWYRQTLGQGPEFLTYFQNEAQLEKSRLLSDRFSAERPKGSFSTLEIQRTEQGDSAMYLCASRETDTQYFGPGTRLTVL.

The chain carries TRBV6-5 and TRBJ2-1; TRBD2 matches at 9 bases. With V trimmed by 4 bases and J by 2 bases, 6 bases remained unmatched. Germline CDR1 and CDR2: MNHEY and SVGAGI. This CDR3 has 16 amino acids. CDR3: CASSFPAGGPYNEQFF. CDR3 DNA sequence: TGTGCCAGCAGTTTCCCAGCGGGGGGCCCCTACAATGAGCAGTTCTTC.

The table lists this clonotype with a count of one. The chain has TRBV12-3 or TRBV12-4 and TRBJ1-2; D remains unclear. This CDR3 spans 13 amino acids. Trimming left V 8 bases short and J 6 bases short, with 16 bases between. Written as DNA, the CDR3 is TGTGCCAGCCCGCCGGAAGGGAGTAATGGCTACACCTTC. It yields the protein CASPPEGSNGYTF.

With respect to this clonotype: A read error may produce the germline difference seen at one junction end. V is TRBV6-4 and J is TRBJ2-2, with a weak D call TRBD1 (6 bases). Germline V gives CDR1 MRHNA, CDR2 SNTAGT. This CDR3 is 15 amino acids long. The CDR3 loop is CASSVGDTDTGERFF. CDR3 nucleotides: TGTGCCAGCAGTGTCGGGGACACGGACACCGGGGAGCGGTTTTTT.

The chain links TRBV6-1 to TRBJ1-1; no clear D. Germline CDR1 MNHNS, CDR2 SASEGT. Trimming removed 7 bases from V and 1 base from J, with 13 bases in between. The CDR3 is made up of 14 amino acids. The CDR3 here is CASISVPANTEAFF. As DNA, the CDR3 is TGTGCCAGCATAAGCGTTCCAGCGAACACTGAAGCTTTCTTT.

The chain employs TRBV28 and TRBJ2-5; TRBD2 agrees at 15 bases. With 4 bases clipped from V and 5 bases from J, the junction kept 8 bases outside the gene matches. The CDR3 extends over 17 amino acids. Germline-derived CDR1 and CDR2 are MDHEN and SYDVKM. In DNA form, the CDR3 reads TGTGCCAGCAGTTCACCGGGACTAGCGGGGGGTTGGGAGACCCAGTACTTC. Translation gives CASSSPGLAGGWETQYF. Full variable domain (remainder filled in from reference TRBV28 and TRBJ2-5): DVKVTQSSRYLVKRTGEKVFLECVQDMDHENMFWYRQDPGLGLRLIYFSYDVKMKEKGDIPEGYSVSREKKERFSLILESASTNQTSMYLCASSSPGLAGGWETQYFGPGTRLLVL.

The chain couples TRBV29-1 to TRBJ1-2; D not certain. Germline CDR1 SQVTM, CDR2 ANQGSEA. The CDR3 covers 10 residues. CDR3 sequence reads: CNALVSGYTF. The CDR3 DNA reads TGCAACGCTCTGGTGTCAGGCTACACCTTC.